A selection of T cell receptor beta chains follows, all from one sample in a study of HIV-infected children after antiretroviral therapy interruption. TCRdb ran MiXCR on the 3' RACE reads and lists one entry per CDR3 protein. This sample has 70,000 to 90,000 distinct CDR3 sequences, with around 6.9% found just once. The sample was CD45RA+ CD4+ T cells from PBMCs, pooled from several time points, taken from a donor given antiretroviral therapy, either interrupted or continuous. These receptors were taken from a pool of human donors with HIV. CDR3s include the opening cysteine and the closing phenylalanine or tryptophan. D genes are given only for firm matches. For some rows the clone size is stated as once, few or many, or as a class when expanded; others skip it.

abundance: many
j_gene: TRBJ1-6
d_gene: -
v_gene: TRBV12-3/TRBV12-4
CDR3aa: CASSSASSYNSPLHF
CDR3nt: TGTGCCAGCAGTTCGGCGAGCTCCTATAATTCACCCCTCCACTTT

abundance: many
j_gene: TRBJ2-7
d_gene: -
v_gene: TRBV2
CDR3aa: CASSVGGGEQYF
CDR3nt: TGTGCCAGCAGCGTTGGGGGTGGCGAGCAGTACTTC

abundance: many
j_gene: TRBJ1-6
d_gene: -
v_gene: TRBV3-1
CDR3aa: CASSQESFSSYNSPLHF
CDR3nt: TGTGCCAGCAGCCAAGAATCCTTTAGCTCCTATAATTCACCCCTCCACTTT

abundance: many
j_gene: TRBJ2-7
d_gene: TRBD2
v_gene: TRBV20-1
CDR3aa: CSARDSMTSGGVEQYF
CDR3nt: TGCAGTGCTAGAGACTCAATGACTAGCGGGGGTGTCGAGCAGTACTTC

abundance: many
j_gene: TRBJ2-1
d_gene: -
v_gene: TRBV20-1
CDR3aa: CSARMPAGYNEQFF
CDR3nt: TGCAGTGCTAGAATGCCCGCGGGGTACAATGAGCAGTTCTTC

abundance: -
j_gene: TRBJ2-7
d_gene: -
v_gene: TRBV4-2
CDR3aa: CASSQDVLIGSYEQYF
CDR3nt: TGTGCCAGCAGCCAAGATGTTCTCATCGGATCCTACGAGCAGTACTTC

abundance: few
j_gene: TRBJ1-5
d_gene: TRBD1
v_gene: TRBV19
CDR3aa: CASRDRGNQPQHF
CDR3nt: TGTGCCAGTAGAGACAGGGGCAATCAGCCCCAGCATTTT

abundance: few
j_gene: TRBJ2-3
d_gene: -
v_gene: TRBV29-1
CDR3aa: CSVLWGSTDTQYF
CDR3nt: TGCAGCGTGCTTTGGGGGAGCACAGATACGCAGTATTTT

abundance: -
j_gene: TRBJ2-3
d_gene: -
v_gene: TRBV12-3/TRBV12-4
CDR3aa: CASSHPNTDTQYF
CDR3nt: TGTGCCAGCAGCCACCCAAACACAGATACGCAGTATTTT

abundance: many
j_gene: TRBJ2-3
d_gene: TRBD2
v_gene: TRBV6-6
CDR3aa: CASLTSGSTDTQYF
CDR3nt: TGTGCCAGCCTGACTAGCGGGAGCACAGATACGCAGTATTTT

abundance: many
j_gene: TRBJ1-2
d_gene: -
v_gene: TRBV15
CDR3aa: CATSRNSDNYGYTF
CDR3nt: TGTGCCACCAGCCGAAATTCCGACAACTATGGCTACACCTTC

abundance: many
j_gene: TRBJ2-2
d_gene: -
v_gene: TRBV4-1
CDR3aa: CASSQDRARVGTGELFF
CDR3nt: TGCGCCAGCAGCCAAGATAGGGCCCGGGTTGGCACCGGGGAGCTGTTTTTT

abundance: many
j_gene: TRBJ1-1
d_gene: TRBD1
v_gene: TRBV20-1
CDR3aa: CSAATGGSNEAFF
CDR3nt: TGCAGTGCTGCAACAGGGGGCTCCAACGAAGCTTTCTTT

abundance: many
j_gene: TRBJ1-1
d_gene: TRBD1
v_gene: TRBV5-1
CDR3aa: CASSRDRGGTEAFF
CDR3nt: TGCGCCAGCAGCAGGGACAGGGGTGGCACTGAAGCTTTCTTT

abundance: many
j_gene: TRBJ2-7
d_gene: TRBD2
v_gene: TRBV11-3
CDR3aa: CASSRGLAGVEQYF
CDR3nt: TGTGCCAGCAGCAGGGGACTAGCGGGAGTCGAGCAGTACTTC

abundance: many
j_gene: TRBJ1-2
d_gene: -
v_gene: TRBV10-3
CDR3aa: CAIRQGGFNYGYTF
CDR3nt: TGTGCCATCAGACAGGGAGGGTTTAACTATGGCTACACCTTC

abundance: many
j_gene: TRBJ2-7
d_gene: TRBD1
v_gene: TRBV7-2
CDR3aa: CASSLGQGAYEQYF
CDR3nt: TGTGCCAGCAGCCTTGGACAGGGGGCGTACGAGCAGTACTTC

abundance: many
j_gene: TRBJ2-3
d_gene: TRBD1
v_gene: TRBV10-3
CDR3aa: CVIGDSGGYGTDTQYF
CDR3nt: TGTGTCATCGGGGATTCAGGGGGCTATGGAACAGATACGCAGTATTTT

abundance: many
j_gene: TRBJ1-4
d_gene: TRBD1
v_gene: TRBV12-3/TRBV12-4
CDR3aa: CASSRPGQTNEKLFF
CDR3nt: TGTGCCAGCAGCAGACCGGGACAGACTAATGAAAAACTGTTTTTT

abundance: -
j_gene: TRBJ2-4
d_gene: -
v_gene: TRBV12-3/TRBV12-4
CDR3aa: CASSFRGLKNIQYF
CDR3nt: TGTGCCAGCAGTTTTAGAGGGCTCAAAAACATTCAGTACTTC

abundance: many
j_gene: TRBJ2-3
d_gene: -
v_gene: TRBV12-3/TRBV12-4
CDR3aa: CASSFITGGPDTQYF
CDR3nt: TGTGCCAGCAGTTTCATAACAGGCGGCCCAGATACGCAGTATTTT

abundance: -
j_gene: TRBJ1-2
d_gene: -
v_gene: TRBV6-1
CDR3aa: CASSNPTNYGYTF
CDR3nt: TGTGCCAGCAGTAACCCAACAAACTATGGCTACACCTTC

abundance: many
j_gene: TRBJ2-3
d_gene: TRBD1
v_gene: TRBV12-3/TRBV12-4
CDR3aa: CASSLTGQGTSTDTQYF
CDR3nt: TGTGCCAGCAGTTTAACGGGACAGGGCACTAGCACAGATACGCAGTATTTT

abundance: many
j_gene: TRBJ2-7
d_gene: -
v_gene: TRBV5-1
CDR3aa: CASSLVTNYEQYF
CDR3nt: TGCGCCAGCAGCTTGGTTACGAACTACGAGCAGTACTTC

abundance: few
j_gene: TRBJ2-1
d_gene: TRBD1
v_gene: TRBV5-1
CDR3aa: CASMRQGNSNEQFF
CDR3nt: TGCGCCAGCATGAGACAGGGTAATTCCAATGAGCAGTTCTTC

abundance: many
j_gene: TRBJ2-2
d_gene: -
v_gene: TRBV19
CDR3aa: CASSMVQSNTGELFF
CDR3nt: TGTGCCAGTAGTATGGTTCAGTCGAACACCGGGGAGCTGTTTTTT

abundance: many
j_gene: TRBJ1-6
d_gene: -
v_gene: TRBV10-3
CDR3aa: CAISGNSGPDSPLHF
CDR3nt: TGTGCCATCAGTGGCAACAGTGGCCCCGATTCACCCCTCCACTTT

abundance: -
j_gene: TRBJ2-1
d_gene: -
v_gene: TRBV19
CDR3aa: CASSRAGGGPRNEQFF
CDR3nt: TGTGCCAGTAGTAGAGCTGGGGGGGGGCCTCGTAATGAGCAGTTCTTC

abundance: many
j_gene: TRBJ2-6
d_gene: -
v_gene: TRBV5-4
CDR3aa: CASSSSSSGANVLTF
CDR3nt: TGTGCCAGCAGCTCCTCCAGCTCTGGGGCCAACGTCCTGACTTTC

abundance: many
j_gene: TRBJ2-1
d_gene: -
v_gene: TRBV12-3/TRBV12-4
CDR3aa: CASSLGRWGEQFF
CDR3nt: TGTGCCAGCAGTTTAGGCCGCTGGGGTGAGCAGTTCTTC

abundance: -
j_gene: TRBJ1-5
d_gene: -
v_gene: TRBV2
CDR3aa: CASNRQLDSNQPQHF
CDR3nt: TGTGCCAGCAATCGACAGTTGGATAGCAATCAGCCCCAGCATTTT

abundance: many
j_gene: TRBJ1-6
d_gene: -
v_gene: TRBV25-1
CDR3aa: CASSDRREIYNSPLHF
CDR3nt: TGTGCCAGCAGTGATCGTAGGGAAATTTATAATTCACCCCTCCACTTT

abundance: many
j_gene: TRBJ2-7
d_gene: -
v_gene: TRBV10-3
CDR3aa: CAISESQGEQYF
CDR3nt: TGTGCCATCAGTGAGAGCCAGGGGGAGCAGTACTTC

abundance: -
j_gene: TRBJ1-6
d_gene: -
v_gene: TRBV5-1
CDR3aa: CASSLGAQNSPLHF
CDR3nt: TGCGCCAGCAGCTTGGGGGCCCAGAATTCACCCCTCCACTTT

abundance: many
j_gene: TRBJ1-1
d_gene: -
v_gene: TRBV14
CDR3aa: CASSLSQNTEAFF
CDR3nt: TGTGCCAGCAGCCTCTCACAGAACACTGAAGCTTTCTTT